The 10 T cell receptor beta chains listed next were all sequenced from one sample in a study of cytomegalovirus exposure and HLA in healthy donors. A multiplex PCR was run with 60 Vbeta primers and 13 Jbeta primers. Sequencing was performed with immunoSEQ multiplex PCR; in TCRdb, only in-frame clones are kept and a portion is missing. The sample comprises roughly 170,000 clones, 65% to 85% of which are singletons, and under 5% rests with the top ten. The sequenced material came from PBMCs. The receptor source for this set is a woman aged 50 to 65 in good health and CMV-seropositive.

The chain recombines TRBV6-6 with TRBJ1-6, with D perhaps TRBD1 (5 bases). This CDR3 comprises 15 residues. V was clipped by 5 bases and J by 11 bases, with 19 bases between them. Germline assignment: CDR1 MNHNY and CDR2 SVGAGI (reference sequence). As DNA, the CDR3 is TGTGCCAGCAGTCCGCCGGGGGGGGTGGGTACACCCCTCCACTTT. Translation gives CASSPPGGVGTPLHF.

V usage is TRBV4-2 and J usage is TRBJ2-7; weak D call: TRBD1 (6 bases). The V gene lost 4 bases and the J gene lost 1 base, with 14 bases spanning the gap. Germline CDR1 and CDR2: LGHNA and YNFKEQ. The CDR3 extends over 15 amino acids. Here the CDR3 DNA reads TGTGCCAGCAGCCTGGGGGCATTCCGATCCTACGAGCAGTACTTC. Translating it yields CASSLGAFRSYEQYF.

The chain uses TRBV5-1 and TRBJ2-5; 8 bases line up with TRBD1. The germline V gene encodes CDR1 SGHRS and CDR2 YFSETQ. This CDR3 comprises 16 residues. Trimming cost V 0 bases and J 3 bases; bases outside gene matches: 7. The CDR3 region has the DNA TGCGCCAGCAGCTTGGGGAGACAGGGGCGGGAAGAGACCCAGTACTTC. Protein product: CASSLGRQGREETQYF.

This clone has just one count. The J gene is TRBJ2-7, the V gene TRBV29-1; 7 positions match TRBD1. The CDR3 totals 14 residues. Germline V CDR1 and CDR2: SQVTM, ANQGSEA. The J segment lost 3 bases and the V segment lost 1 base, leaving 6 bases of the junction unmatched. This chain's CDR3 is CSVEGGGAVYEQYF. In DNA, the CDR3 is TGCAGCGTTGAAGGAGGGGGCGCGGTCTACGAGCAGTACTTC.

The gene calls are TRBV28 and TRBJ2-7; 10 bases are shared with TRBD1. V dropped 4 bases and J dropped 7; count of bases not matched to a gene: 4. The germline V gene has CDR1 MDHEN and CDR2 SYDVKM. This CDR3 spans 13 amino acids. CDR3 nucleotide sequence: TGTGCCAGCAGTTATGGGACAGGGGATGAGCAGTACTTC. It codes for CASSYGTGDEQYF.

Only a few counts were recorded for this clone. This chain connects TRBV29-1 to TRBJ2-7, with 9 bases lining up with TRBD1. Per the germline V gene, CDR1 is SQVTM and CDR2 is ANQGSEA. The CDR3 is made up of 13 amino acids. V lost 7 bases, J lost 1 base, and 5 bases stayed unmatched. CDR3 protein: CSGTGTGSYEQYF. The CDR3, as DNA: TGCAGCGGGACTGGGACAGGGTCCTACGAGCAGTACTTC.

The chain has TRBV7-9 and TRBJ2-7; TRBD1 matches at 7 bases. Germline V CDR1 and CDR2: SEHNR, FQNEAQ (reference sequence). The ends lost 3 bases at V and 5 bases at J; junction bases unmatched: 7. CDR3 length: 14 residues. CDR3 coding DNA: TGTGCCAGCAGCTTCGGGACAGAGTCTGACGAGCAGTACTTC. Its translation is CASSFGTESDEQYF.

The chain uses TRBV29-1 and TRBJ2-4, with 7 nucleotides matching TRBD2. Germline V lookup: CDR1 SQVTM, CDR2 ANQGSEA. The junction had 13 bases not matched to a gene; V was cut back by 7 bases and J by 7 bases. CDR3 size: 14 residues. The CDR3 DNA follows: TGCAGCGCCCTTGAGACGGGGGGATTCAACATTCAGTACTTC. Translating it yields CSALETGGFNIQYF.

The chain employs TRBV27 and TRBJ1-1, with D tentatively TRBD1 (5 bases). V was shortened by 7 bases and J by 5 bases, with 20 bases between the two germline ends. The CDR3 sequence is 15 residues long. The V gene's germline CDR1 is MNHEY and CDR2 SMNVEV (reference sequence). The chain's CDR3 is CASNSWPDRGTEAFF. The CDR3 DNA follows: TGTGCCAGCAACTCTTGGCCGGATCGGGGGACTGAAGCTTTCTTT.

The chain has TRBV5-8 and TRBJ2-3; D is possibly TRBD2 (6 bases). This CDR3 is 16 amino acids long. From germline, CDR1 is SGHTS and CDR2 YDEGEE. V lost 4 bases and J 3 bases, leaving 18 bases between the germline ends. The CDR3 DNA sequence: TGTGCCAGCAGCCTGGGACTCTCCTCTCTAACAGATACGCAGTATTTT. Translating it yields CASSLGLSSLTDTQYF. The full variable domain, rest sourced from reference TRBV5-8 and TRBJ2-3, is EAGVTQSPTHLIKTRGQQATLRCSPISGHTSVYWYQQALGLGLQFLLWYDEGEERNRGNFPPRFSGRQFPNYSSELNVNALELEDSALYLCASSLGLSSLTDTQYFGPGTRLTVL.